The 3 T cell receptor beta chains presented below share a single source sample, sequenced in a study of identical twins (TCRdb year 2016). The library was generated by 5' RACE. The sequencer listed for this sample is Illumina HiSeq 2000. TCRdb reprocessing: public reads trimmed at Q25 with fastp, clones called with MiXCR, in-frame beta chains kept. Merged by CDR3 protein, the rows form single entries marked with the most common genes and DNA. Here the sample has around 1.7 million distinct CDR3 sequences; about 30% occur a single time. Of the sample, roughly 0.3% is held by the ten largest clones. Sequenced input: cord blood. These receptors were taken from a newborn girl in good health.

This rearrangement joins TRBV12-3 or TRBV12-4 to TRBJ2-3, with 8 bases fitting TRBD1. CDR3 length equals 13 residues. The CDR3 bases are TGTGCGATCAGGGGGCTTAGAACAGATACGCAGTATTTT. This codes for CAIRGLRTDTQYF.

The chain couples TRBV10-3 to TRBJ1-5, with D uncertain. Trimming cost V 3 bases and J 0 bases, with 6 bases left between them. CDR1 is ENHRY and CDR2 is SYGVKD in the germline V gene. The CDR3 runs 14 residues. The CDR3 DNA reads TGTGCCATCAGTGACGACGGTAGCAATCAGCCCCAGCATTTT. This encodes CAISDDGSNQPQHF.

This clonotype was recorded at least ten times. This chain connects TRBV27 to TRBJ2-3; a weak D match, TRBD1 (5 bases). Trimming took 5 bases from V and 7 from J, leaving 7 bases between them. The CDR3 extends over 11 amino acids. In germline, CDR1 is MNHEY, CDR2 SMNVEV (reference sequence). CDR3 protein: CASSQGYTQYF. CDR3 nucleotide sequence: TGTGCCAGCAGTCAGGGATATACGCAGTATTTT.